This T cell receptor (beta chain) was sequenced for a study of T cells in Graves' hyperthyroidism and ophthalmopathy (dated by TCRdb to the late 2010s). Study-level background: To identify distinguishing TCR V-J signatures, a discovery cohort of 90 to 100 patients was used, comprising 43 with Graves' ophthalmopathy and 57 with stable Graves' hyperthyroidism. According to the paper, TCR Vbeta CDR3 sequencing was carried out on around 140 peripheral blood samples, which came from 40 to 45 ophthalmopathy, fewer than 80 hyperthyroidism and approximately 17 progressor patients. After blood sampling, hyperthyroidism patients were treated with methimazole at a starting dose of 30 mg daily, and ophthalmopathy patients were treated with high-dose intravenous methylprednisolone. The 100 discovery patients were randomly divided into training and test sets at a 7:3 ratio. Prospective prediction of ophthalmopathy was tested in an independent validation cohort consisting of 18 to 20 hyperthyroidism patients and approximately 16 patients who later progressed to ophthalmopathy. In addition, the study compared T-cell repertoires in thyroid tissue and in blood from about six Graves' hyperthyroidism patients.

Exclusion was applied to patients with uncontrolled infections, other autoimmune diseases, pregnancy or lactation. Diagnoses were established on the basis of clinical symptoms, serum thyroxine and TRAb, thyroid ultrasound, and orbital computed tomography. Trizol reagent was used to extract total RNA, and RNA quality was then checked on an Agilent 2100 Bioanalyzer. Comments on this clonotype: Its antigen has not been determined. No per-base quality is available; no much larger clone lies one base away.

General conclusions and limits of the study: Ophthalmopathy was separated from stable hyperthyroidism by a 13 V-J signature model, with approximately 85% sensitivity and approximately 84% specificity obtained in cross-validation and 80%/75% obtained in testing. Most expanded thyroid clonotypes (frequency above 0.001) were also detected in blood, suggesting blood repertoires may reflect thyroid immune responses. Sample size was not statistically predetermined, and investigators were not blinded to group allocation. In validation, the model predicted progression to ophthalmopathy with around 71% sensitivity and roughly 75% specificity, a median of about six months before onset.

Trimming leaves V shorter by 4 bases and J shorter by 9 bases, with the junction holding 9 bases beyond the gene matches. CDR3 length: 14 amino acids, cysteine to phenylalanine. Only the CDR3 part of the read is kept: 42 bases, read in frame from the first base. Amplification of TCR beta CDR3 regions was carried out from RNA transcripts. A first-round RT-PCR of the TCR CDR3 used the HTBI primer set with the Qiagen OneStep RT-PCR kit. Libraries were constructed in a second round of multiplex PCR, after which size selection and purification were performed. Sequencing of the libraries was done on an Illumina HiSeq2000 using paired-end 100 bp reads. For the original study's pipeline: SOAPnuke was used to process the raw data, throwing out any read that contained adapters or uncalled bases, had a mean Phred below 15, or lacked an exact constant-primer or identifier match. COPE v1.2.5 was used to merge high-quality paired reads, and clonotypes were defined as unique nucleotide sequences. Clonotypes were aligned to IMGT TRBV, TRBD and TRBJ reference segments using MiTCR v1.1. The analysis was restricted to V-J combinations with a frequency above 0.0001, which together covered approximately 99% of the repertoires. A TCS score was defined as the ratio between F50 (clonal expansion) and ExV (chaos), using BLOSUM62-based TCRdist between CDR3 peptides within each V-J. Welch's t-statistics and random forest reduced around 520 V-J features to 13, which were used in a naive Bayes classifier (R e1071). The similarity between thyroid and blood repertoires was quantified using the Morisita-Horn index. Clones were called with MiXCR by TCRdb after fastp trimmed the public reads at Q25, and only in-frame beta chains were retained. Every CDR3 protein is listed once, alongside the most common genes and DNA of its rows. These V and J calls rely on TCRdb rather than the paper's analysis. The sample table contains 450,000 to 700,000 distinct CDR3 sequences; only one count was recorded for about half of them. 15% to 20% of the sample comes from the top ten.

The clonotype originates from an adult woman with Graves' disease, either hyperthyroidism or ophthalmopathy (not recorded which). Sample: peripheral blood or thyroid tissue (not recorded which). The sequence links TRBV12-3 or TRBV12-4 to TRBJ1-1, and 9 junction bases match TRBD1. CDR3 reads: CASSWPGQGQQAFF. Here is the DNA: TGTGCCAGCAGTTGGCCGGGACAGGGACAACAAGCTTTCTTT.